The next 18 T cell receptor beta chains were all read from a single sample in a study of shared clonotypes between healthy human individuals. The data were produced by immunoSEQ multiplex PCR, yet TCRdb's version contains in-frame clones alone and is incomplete. The profile shows over 850,000 clones, around 82% of them singletons. Sequencing was done on a sample of memory CD4+ T cells from PBMCs. The subset is: CD45RA-negative fraction. These receptors originate from a man aged 18 to 29 in good health. Some clones in this sample may be carry-over from other donors' samples.

This chain joins TRBV7-6 and TRBJ2-1; weak D call: TRBD2 (6 bases). This CDR3 contains 14 residues. V was cut by 1 base and J by 9 bases, with 13 bases left in between. From germline, CDR1 is SGHVS and CDR2 FNYEAQ. Written as DNA, the CDR3 is TGTGCCAGCAGCTTAGAGCGGGCTAGGGGTGAGCAGTTCTTC. Translating it yields CASSLERARGEQFF.

This clone was counted a few times. The rearrangement joins TRBV28 to TRBJ2-2, with D unclear. The CDR3 contains 13 residues. In germline, CDR1 is MDHEN, CDR2 SYDVKM. Deletions cut 5 bases from V and 7 bases from J, with 11 bases between. In DNA, the CDR3 is TGTGCCAGCAGTCAACCGGACGGCGGGGAGCTGTTTTTT. Amino acid sequence: CASSQPDGGELFF.

The V and J genes are TRBV5-1 and TRBJ2-7; 9 bases align to TRBD1. The V gene end was trimmed by 1 base and the J gene end by 5 bases; junction bases not matched to a gene: 7. Germline CDR1 and CDR2: SGHRS and YFSETQ. The CDR3 is made up of 15 amino acids. The CDR3 DNA is TGCGCCAGCAGCTTGAATACAGGGGGCGCGGACGAGCAGTACTTC. It translates to CASSLNTGGADEQYF.

V and J are TRBV4-3 and TRBJ1-3, with D hard to call. This CDR3 is built from 14 residues. Between the trimmed V and J ends, which lost 0 bases and 7 bases, there was a span of 10 bases. The germline V gene has CDR1 LGHNA and CDR2 YSLEER. CDR3 sequence (DNA): TGCGCCAGCAGCCAAGATCCAATGAGTAACACCATATATTTT. It codes for CASSQDPMSNTIYF.

CDR3 region: CASTQRGPNTGELFF. DNA for the CDR3: TGTGCCAGCACCCAAAGAGGGCCTAACACCGGGGAGCTGTTTTTT. The chain links TRBV5-6 to TRBJ2-2; D might be TRBD2 (5 bases). The germline CDR1 and CDR2 sequences are SGHDT and YYEEEE. This CDR3 contains 15 residues. V shed 6 bases and J shed 2 bases, with 14 bases lying between them.

This clone occurred once. This chain connects TRBV2 to TRBJ2-7, with D tentatively TRBD2 (5 bases). This CDR3 has 18 residues. Trimming took off 3 bases at V and 3 bases at J, with 24 bases between the two ends. Germline V gives CDR1 SNHLY, CDR2 FYNNEI. For the CDR3, the DNA is TGTGCCAGCAGTGATCGCCCCCGTTCGTTTAGCGCACGCTACGAGCAGTACTTC. Protein sequence: CASSDRPRSFSARYEQYF.

This clone was counted a single time. The chain uses TRBV10-3 and TRBJ1-4; 7 bases align to TRBD1. This CDR3 comprises 16 residues. Per the germline V gene, CDR1 is ENHRY and CDR2 is SYGVKD. With 5 bases clipped from V and 3 bases from J, the junction kept 9 bases outside the gene matches. The CDR3 DNA reads as TGTGCCATCAGTCAGGGGGTGGCAGGGGCTAATGAAAAACTGTTTTTT. This encodes CAISQGVAGANEKLFF.

CDR3 sequence reads: CASSPGGSGRFYEQYF. The CDR3, as DNA: TGTGCCAGCAGCCCAGGGGGTAGCGGGAGGTTCTACGAGCAGTACTTC. This sequence joins TRBV28 and TRBJ2-7; 10 nucleotides agree with TRBD2. Trimming removed 6 bases from V and 3 bases from J; junction bases left unmatched: 11. Looked up from germline, CDR1 is MDHEN and CDR2 is SYDVKM. This CDR3 spans 16 amino acids.

This clone came up a few times. Additional DNA sequences in this sample encode the identical CDR3. The chain links TRBV7-3 to TRBJ2-2; 9 bases fit TRBD2. The V gene end was trimmed by 2 bases and the J gene end by 1 base; junction bases not matched to a gene: 2. The CDR3 contains 16 residues. Germline V CDR1 and CDR2: SGHTA, FQGTGA. CDR3 loop: CASSLLAGQNTGELFF. The DNA of the CDR3 is TGTGCCAGCAGCTTACTAGCGGGACAGAACACCGGGGAGCTGTTTTTT. Supplemented by reference TRBV7-3 and TRBJ2-2, the full variable domain reads GAGVSQTPSNKVTEKGKYVELRCDPISGHTALYWYRQSLGQGPEFLIYFQGTGAADDSGLPNDRFFAVRPEGSVSTLKIQRTERGDSAVYLCASSLLAGQNTGELFFGEGSRLTVL.

This rearrangement joins TRBV5-4 to TRBJ2-4, with D tentatively TRBD1 (5 bases). The germline V and J ends were trimmed by 1 base and 0 bases, with 8 bases remaining between them. CDR1 is SGHNT and CDR2 is YYREEE in the germline V gene (reference sequence). The CDR3 is 15 residues long. The CDR3 coding sequence is TGTGCCAGCAGCTTGAGGGGTACAGCCAAAAACATTCAGTACTTC. It is translated as CASSLRGTAKNIQYF.

A remark on this clone: This sample includes further DNA sequences coding for the same CDR3. V is TRBV4-1 and J is TRBJ2-3, with D perhaps matching TRBD2 (6 bases). The CDR3 runs 16 residues. Germline V gene lookup returns CDR1 MGHRA and CDR2 YSYEKL. Trimming cost V 4 bases and J 2 bases, with 16 bases left between them. CDR3 amino acids: CASSPRVAASTDTQYF. CDR3 in DNA: TGCGCCAGCAGCCCACGTGTAGCGGCTTCCACAGATACGCAGTATTTT.

The V and J genes are TRBV27 and TRBJ2-4; D possibly matches TRBD1 or TRBD2 (5 bases each). CDR3 size: 16 residues. The germline CDR1 and CDR2 sequences are MNHEY and SMNVEV (reference sequence). The V end lost 4 bases, the J end lost 2 bases, and 15 bases lay between the germline ends. CDR3 in amino acids: CASSSQGRGPKNIQYF. The CDR3 nucleotides read TGTGCCAGCAGTTCCCAGGGTAGGGGACCCAAAAACATTCAGTACTTC.

The chain is built from TRBV30 and TRBJ1-2; the D gene is possibly TRBD1 (5 bases). Trimming pared 8 bases from V and 4 bases from J, leaving 11 bases between. There are 11 residues in the CDR3. The germline V gene has CDR1 GTSNPN and CDR2 SVGIG (reference sequence). The DNA of the CDR3 is TGTGCCGGGGGGAGTGGCTATGGCTACACCTTC. Protein sequence: CAGGSGYGYTF.

This clone was detected once. The V gene is TRBV7-3, the J gene TRBJ2-2; D ambiguous. The ends were cut back, 5 bases at V and 6 bases at J, with 10 bases in the middle. Germline values: CDR1 SGHTA, CDR2 FQGTGA. CDR3 length: 13 residues. CDR3 nucleotide sequence: TGTGCCAGCAGCCCAAGTATCTCCGGGGAGCTGTTTTTT. This encodes CASSPSISGELFF.

The gene calls are TRBV5-1 and TRBJ2-1, with D tentatively TRBD2 (6 bases). CDR1 SGHRS and CDR2 YFSETQ come from the germline V gene. The CDR3 spans 20 residues. The germline V and J ends were trimmed by 0 bases and 0 bases, with 22 bases remaining between them. CDR3 coding DNA: TGCGCCAGCAGCTTGGCCCGGGGGTCAACCGTCCTTTCCTCCTACAATGAGCAGTTCTTC. Translating gives CASSLARGSTVLSSYNEQFF.

The chain combines TRBV29-1 with TRBJ2-3; 8 bases match TRBD2. J was trimmed by 4 bases and V by 4 bases; bases with no gene match: 7. The CDR3 is 14 residues long. The V gene's germline CDR1 is SQVTM and CDR2 ANQGSEA. CDR3 protein: CSVGGRGGADTQYF. The CDR3 DNA reads as TGCAGCGTTGGCGGTCGGGGGGGGGCAGATACGCAGTATTTT.

In regard to this clone: Within the sample, other DNA sequences also encode this same CDR3. The V and J genes are TRBV6-1 and TRBJ2-2; 7 bases line up with TRBD2. CDR1 is MNHNS, CDR2 SASEGT, per germline. The CDR3 has 14 amino acids. The junction had 0 bases not matched to a gene; V was cut back by 5 bases and J by 0 bases. The CDR3 coding sequence is TGTGCCAGCAGTCGGGGGGCGAACACCGGGGAGCTGTTTTTT. Translating it yields CASSRGANTGELFF.

The chain joins TRBV7-2 to TRBJ1-3; no clear D. Germline CDR1 and CDR2: SGHTA and FQGNSA. The CDR3 totals 15 residues. The V end was cut by 2 bases, the J end by 0 bases, with 8 bases between. CDR3 sequence: CASSLQVTSGNTIYF. Here the CDR3 DNA reads TGTGCCAGCAGCTTACAGGTTACCTCTGGAAACACCATATATTTT.